Here is one T cell receptor (beta chain) with its context. The antigen is not known. The entry originates in a study of cytomegalovirus exposure and HLA in healthy donors. Whole-study findings and limits: In the roughly 130 validation repertoires, a later analysis found that first-cohort TCR clusters tended to co-occur. Many donors carried some public TCRs, although rarity characterized most TCR sequences. In vitro checks showed that three CMV-associated chains really do target CMV antigens.

Assay: immunoSEQ multiplex PCR; the TCRdb copy retains only in-frame clones and omits some. The top ten clones hold 25% to 30% of a sample with some 130,000 clones, approximately 82% of them seen once. V lost 4 bases and J lost 4; bases outside the gene matches: 6. CDR3 size: 16 residues. The germline gives CDR1 MRHNA, CDR2 SNTAGT. This chain links TRBV6-4 with TRBJ2-1; 11 nucleotides line up with TRBD2. The TCR comes from a man aged 25 to 45 in good health and CMV-seropositive. The sequencing input was PBMCs. The CDR3, as DNA: TGTGCCAGCAGTGCCGGGACTAGCGGTCTTTACAATGAGCAGTTCTTC. Amino acids: CASSAGTSGLYNEQFF.